Listed below are T cell receptor beta chains from one sample, sequenced in a study of vaccination and CD4 T cells after COVID-19. Their specific antigens are unknown. Via MiXCR, TCRdb re-called the PCR reads, giving one row per CDR3 protein. The sample carries over 15,000 distinct CDR3 sequences, around 46% recorded once. The sequencing used CD4+ T cells from blood, cultured in vitro, collected after SARS-CoV-2 vaccination. The receptor source for this set is a human donor who had recovered from COVID-19. CDR3s include the opening cysteine and the closing phenylalanine or tryptophan. D genes are given only for firm matches. The size field is filled for only some rows; it gives once, few, many or a size class.

j_call | v_call | d_call | clone_size | cdr3_nt | cdr3_aa
TRBJ2-1 | TRBV6-2/TRBV6-3 | TRBD2 | . | TGTGCCAGCAGTTCCGGGACTAGCATCGATGAGCAGTTCTTC | CASSSGTSIDEQFF
TRBJ2-1 | TRBV20-1 | . | . | TGCAGTGCTAGAGAACCGGCGGGCCGCTACAATGAGCAGTTCTTC | CSAREPAGRYNEQFF
TRBJ2-2 | TRBV29-1 | . | . | TGCAGCGTAGGGACCACCGGGGAGCTGTTTTTT | CSVGTTGELFF
TRBJ1-4 | TRBV7-9 | . | few | TGTGCCAGCAGCTCTTCGGGGGGAGAAAAACTGTTTTTT | CASSSSGGEKLFF
TRBJ2-2 | TRBV6-5 | TRBD2 | few | TGTGCCAGCAGTTGGACTAGCGGGACCACCACCGGGGAGCTGTTTTTT | CASSWTSGTTTGELFF
TRBJ2-5 | TRBV9 | TRBD2 | . | TGTGCCAGCAGCGTAGGAGCGGGGGCCGGGGAGACCCAGTACTTC | CASSVGAGAGETQYF
TRBJ2-3 | TRBV19 | . | . | TGTGCCAGTAGCGTGGGACGGGGAAGGGCAGATACGCAGTATTTT | CASSVGRGRADTQYF
TRBJ1-2 | TRBV6-5 | . | . | TGTCCCAGCAGTTTCCAACGACAGCCCTATGGCTACACCTTC | CPSSFQRQPYGYTF
TRBJ1-5 | TRBV24-1 | TRBD1 | few | TGTGCCACCAGTGATGCGGGACAGAATCAGCCCCAGCATTTT | CATSDAGQNQPQHF
TRBJ1-2 | TRBV27 | . | few | TGTGCCAGCAGTTTATCTGGAAATAACTATGGCTACACCTTC | CASSLSGNNYGYTF
TRBJ1-1 | TRBV19 | . | . | TGTGCCAGTAGTATTAAGTGGGACATCATGAACACTGAAGCTTTCTTT | CASSIKWDIMNTEAFF
TRBJ2-5 | TRBV20-1 | TRBD2 | few | TGCAGTGCCGGGGGGTCCCAAGAGACCCAGTACTTC | CSAGGSQETQYF
TRBJ1-6 | TRBV9 | . | . | TGTGCCAGCAGCTACGATGGGTTATATAATTCACCCCTCCACTTT | CASSYDGLYNSPLHF
TRBJ1-1 | TRBV7-9 | TRBD1 | . | TGTGCCAGCAGCGAAAAACAGGGGTTGAACACTGAAGCTTTCTTT | CASSEKQGLNTEAFF
TRBJ2-2 | TRBV7-3 | TRBD2 | few | TGTGCCAGCAGGTCTAGCGGGAGTGCCACCGGGGAGCTGTTTTTT | CASRSSGSATGELFF
TRBJ2-2 | TRBV6-5 | TRBD1 | . | TGTGCCAGCAGTTACGACAGGGTGGACACCGGGGAGCTGTTTTTT | CASSYDRVDTGELFF
TRBJ2-7 | TRBV7-2 | . | . | TGTGCCAGCAGCTTAACAGCCGCTTTCGCCGCCTACGAGCAGTACTTC | CASSLTAAFAAYEQYF
TRBJ2-7 | TRBV11-3 | . | . | TGTGCCAGCAGCTTAGATTCCGACAGGACCTACGAGCAGTACTTC | CASSLDSDRTYEQYF
TRBJ2-3 | TRBV20-1 | . | . | TGCAGTGCTAGAGATCAGCAGCGCACAGATACGCAGTATTTT | CSARDQQRTDTQYF
TRBJ1-2 | TRBV28 | . | . | TGTGCCAGCACTCTGGGTGAGGGGTTAGTGAAGGGCTACACCTTC | CASTLGEGLVKGYTF
TRBJ2-7 | TRBV20-1 | . | . | TGCAGTGCCCTCCTGCGGGCGGCCTCCGAGTACTTC | CSALLRAASEYF
TRBJ2-3 | TRBV6-1 | . | . | TGTGCCAGCACCCCGAGCGGCACAGATACGCAGTATTTT | CASTPSGTDTQYF
TRBJ2-7 | TRBV27 | TRBD2 | few | TGTGCCAGCAGTGTACTAGCGGGGGGATCCTACGAGCAGTACTTC | CASSVLAGGSYEQYF
TRBJ1-1 | TRBV6-5 | TRBD1 | once | TGTGCCAGCAGTTACCCCAAACCTGACAGGGGAGAAACTGAAGCTTTCTTT | CASSYPKPDRGETEAFF
TRBJ1-1 | TRBV7-3 | . | few | TGTGCCAGCAGCCCGGAGGGCCTGAACACTGAAGCTTTCTTT | CASSPEGLNTEAFF
TRBJ2-3 | TRBV6-2/TRBV6-3 | . | once | TGTGCCAGCAGTTACGCGGGGACGACGAGGGATACGCAGTATTTT | CASSYAGTTRDTQYF
TRBJ2-3 | TRBV7-3 | TRBD2 | . | TGTGCCAGCAGCTTAGCGGGTAGCGGGGGGCCTGATACGCAGTATTTT | CASSLAGSGGPDTQYF
TRBJ1-4 | TRBV15 | TRBD1 | few | TGTGCCACCAGCAGAGGGGAGCAGGGGGATGGTGAAAAACTGTTTTTT | CATSRGEQGDGEKLFF
TRBJ2-7 | TRBV6-2/TRBV6-3 | . | . | TGTGCCAGCAGCTCCCAAATAGCCCCCTACGAGCAGTACTTC | CASSSQIAPYEQYF
TRBJ2-5 | TRBV19 | . | . | TGTGCCAGTAGTGCGGACAGTCAAGAGACCCAGTACTTC | CASSADSQETQYF
TRBJ1-2 | TRBV6-1 | . | . | TGTGCCAGCAGTGAAGCGATAGGCCGCCCTAACTATGGCTACACCTTC | CASSEAIGRPNYGYTF
TRBJ1-5 | TRBV6-1 | . | . | TGTGCCAGCAGTAATATGCAGGGAACTGGTCAGCCCCAGCATTTT | CASSNMQGTGQPQHF
TRBJ1-5 | TRBV7-2 | . | . | TGTGCCAGCAGTCCGGACAGTACATCCAATCAGCCCCAGCATTTT | CASSPDSTSNQPQHF
TRBJ2-7 | TRBV19 | TRBD2 | . | TGTGCCGGCGGACTAGGAACCTACGAGCAGTACTTC | CAGGLGTYEQYF
TRBJ2-1 | TRBV6-5 | . | few | TGTGCCAGCAGTTACCCCGGGACGTTGAATGAGCAGTTCTTC | CASSYPGTLNEQFF
TRBJ2-3 | TRBV6-2/TRBV6-3 | . | . | TGTGCCAGCAGCCAGCTAGGGGTTGACACAGATACGCAGTATTTT | CASSQLGVDTDTQYF
TRBJ1-5 | TRBV6-5 | TRBD1 | few | TGTGCCAGCAGTTACCCCTCTTACAGGGGTCGCAATCAGCCCCAGCATTTT | CASSYPSYRGRNQPQHF
TRBJ1-5 | TRBV6-2/TRBV6-3 | . | . | TGTGCCAGCAGTTATCACAGGGACAATCAGCCCCAGCATTTT | CASSYHRDNQPQHF
TRBJ2-5 | TRBV10-1 | . | few | TGCGCCAGCAGTGAGTCGATTCAGGGGAAGGCAGGGACCCAGTACTTC | CASSESIQGKAGTQYF
TRBJ1-5 | TRBV6-2/TRBV6-3 | . | . | TGTGCCAGCAGTTCCCCTTATCAGCCCCAGCATTTT | CASSSPYQPQHF
TRBJ1-1 | TRBV5-1 | TRBD1 | . | TGCGCCAGCAGCCGTACGGGACAGGGGAACACTGAAGCTTTCTTT | CASSRTGQGNTEAFF
TRBJ2-5 | TRBV7-2 | . | few | TGTGCCAGCAGCCTCGTGGGAGGACAAGAGACCCAGTACTTC | CASSLVGGQETQYF
TRBJ1-2 | TRBV19 | TRBD1 | medium-sized | TGTGCTTCAGAAGGGGGCTTTAACTATGGCTACACCTTC | CASEGGFNYGYTF
TRBJ1-5 | TRBV19 | . | . | TGTGCCAGTAGCCCGAGAGGGGCCGGCAATCAGCCCCAGCATTTT | CASSPRGAGNQPQHF
TRBJ1-1 | TRBV5-4 | . | . | TGTGCCAGCAGCCCCGTAAACAGGGTAAACACTGAAGCTTTCTTT | CASSPVNRVNTEAFF
TRBJ1-2 | TRBV4-2 | TRBD1 | . | TGTGCCAGCAGCCAAGATGGGGACAGCCGCTATGGCTACACCTTC | CASSQDGDSRYGYTF
TRBJ2-3 | TRBV20-1 | . | few | TGCAGTGCCACTTTAGCCCGCGGGGTTAGCACAGATACGCAGTATTTT | CSATLARGVSTDTQYF